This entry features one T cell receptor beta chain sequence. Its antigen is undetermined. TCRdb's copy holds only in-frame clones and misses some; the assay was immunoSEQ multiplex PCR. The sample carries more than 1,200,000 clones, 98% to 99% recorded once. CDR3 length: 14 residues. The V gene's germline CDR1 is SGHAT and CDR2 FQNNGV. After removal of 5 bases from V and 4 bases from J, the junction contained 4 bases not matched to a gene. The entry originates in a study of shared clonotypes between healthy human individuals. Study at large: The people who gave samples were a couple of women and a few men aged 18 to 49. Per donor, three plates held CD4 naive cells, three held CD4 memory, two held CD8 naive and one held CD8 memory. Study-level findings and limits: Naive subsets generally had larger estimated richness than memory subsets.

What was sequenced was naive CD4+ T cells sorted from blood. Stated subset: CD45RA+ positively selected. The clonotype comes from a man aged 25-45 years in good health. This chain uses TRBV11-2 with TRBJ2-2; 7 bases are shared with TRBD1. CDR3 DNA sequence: TGTGCCAGCAGCCGACAGGGAGTCACCGGGGAGCTGTTTTTT. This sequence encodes CASSRQGVTGELFF.